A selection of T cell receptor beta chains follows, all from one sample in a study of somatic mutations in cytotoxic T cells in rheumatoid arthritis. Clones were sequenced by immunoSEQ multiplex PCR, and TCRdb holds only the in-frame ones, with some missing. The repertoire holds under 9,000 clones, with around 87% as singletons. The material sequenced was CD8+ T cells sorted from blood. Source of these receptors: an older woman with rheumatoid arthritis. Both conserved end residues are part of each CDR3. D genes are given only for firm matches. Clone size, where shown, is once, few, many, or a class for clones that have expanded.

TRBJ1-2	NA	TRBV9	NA	TGTGCCAGCAGCGTAGATCGTGGTGGCAGAAACTATGGCTACACCTTC	CASSVDRGGRNYGYTF
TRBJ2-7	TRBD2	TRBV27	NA	TGTGCCAGCAGTTTACAGGGAGGGAACTACGAGCAGTACTTC	CASSLQGGNYEQYF
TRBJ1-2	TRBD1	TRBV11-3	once	TGTGCCAGCAGCTTAGCGGCGTCAGGGGGCAGTGGCTACACCTTC	CASSLAASGGSGYTF
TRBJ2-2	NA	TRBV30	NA	TGTGCCTGGAGTCCCCATAGATGCCGGGGAGCTGTTTTT	CAWSPHRCRGAVF
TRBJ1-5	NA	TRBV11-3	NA	TGTGCCAGCAGCTCCACCAGAGGGGCGCAGGGGCAGCCCCAGCATTTT	CASSSTRGAQGQPQHF
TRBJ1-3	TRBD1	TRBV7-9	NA	TGTGCCAGCAGCAAAGACAGGGACCGTCCACCTGGAAACACCATATATTTT	CASSKDRDRPPGNTIYF
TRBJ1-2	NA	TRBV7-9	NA	TGTGCCAGCAGCTTAGGCAGTATAAACTATGGCTACACCTTC	CASSLGSINYGYTF
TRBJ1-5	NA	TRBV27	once	TGTGCCAGCAGTCCGGGTAGGGGGTGGGCCCAGCATTTT	CASSPGRGWAQHF
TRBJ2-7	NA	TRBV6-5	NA	TGTGCCAGCAGCTCCGTCGGACAGACTTTCGAGCAGTACTTC	CASSSVGQTFEQYF
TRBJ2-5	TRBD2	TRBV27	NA	TGTGCCAGCAGGCTGGAAGCGGGGCGAGGAGAGACCCAGTACTTC	CASRLEAGRGETQYF
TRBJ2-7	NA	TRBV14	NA	TGTGCCAGCAGCCAAGTAGGGCGGGGTAGTACGTCGGAGCAGTACTTC	CASSQVGRGSTSEQYF
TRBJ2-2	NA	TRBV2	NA	TGTGCCAGCAGGGTCGGGACCGGGGAGCTGTTTTTT	CASRVGTGELFF
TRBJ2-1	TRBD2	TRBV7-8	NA	TGTGCCAGCAGCCAAAATCACGGGACTAGACGGGACAATGAGCAGTTCTTC	CASSQNHGTRRDNEQFF
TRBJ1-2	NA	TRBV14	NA	TGTGCCAGCAGCCAAGAACACAGTCCTAACTATGGCTACACCTTC	CASSQEHSPNYGYTF
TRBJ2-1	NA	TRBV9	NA	TGTGCCAGCAGCGTAGGCGCGCAGGGGATCCACAATGAGCAGTTCTTC	CASSVGAQGIHNEQFF
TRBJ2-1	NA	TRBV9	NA	TGTGCCAGCAGCGTAGGTTCGAGCTCCTACAATGAGCAGTTCTTC	CASSVGSSSYNEQFF
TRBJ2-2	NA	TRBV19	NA	TGTGCCAGTAGTATAGGGGCAGCCACCGGGGAGCTGTTTTTT	CASSIGAATGELFF
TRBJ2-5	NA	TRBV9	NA	TGTGCCAGCAGCTCAAGCCTCGGACAGTACCAAGAGACCCAGTACTTC	CASSSSLGQYQETQYF
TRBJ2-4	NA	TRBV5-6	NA	TGTGCCAGCAGCCCCTCACAGGGAACTTTCATTCAGTACTTC	CASSPSQGTFIQYF
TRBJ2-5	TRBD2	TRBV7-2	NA	TGTGCCAGCACCCTAGCGGGGGGGCCGCGGGAGACCCAGTACTTC	CASTLAGGPRETQYF
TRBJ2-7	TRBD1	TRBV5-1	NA	TGCGCCAGCAGCTCTGACTCAGGGGGTCGGGACGAGCAGTACTTC	CASSSDSGGRDEQYF
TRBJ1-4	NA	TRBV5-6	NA	TGTGCCAGCAGCATGGGACATCCCGAAAAACTGTTTTTT	CASSMGHPEKLFF
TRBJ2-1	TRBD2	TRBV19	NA	TGTGCCAGTAGTAACCTAGCGGGGGGGCTGGATGAGCAGTTCTTC	CASSNLAGGLDEQFF
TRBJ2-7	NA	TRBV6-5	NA	TGTGCCAGCAGTTCCCTCTACGAGCAGTACTTC	CASSSLYEQYF
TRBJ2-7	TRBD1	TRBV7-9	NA	TGTGCCAGCAGCTTAGCCCCGGACAGGGACTTCTACGAGCAGTACTTC	CASSLAPDRDFYEQYF
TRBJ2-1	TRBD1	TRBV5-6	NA	TGTGCCAGCAGTTGGGGAACAGGGGTATACAATGAGCAGTTCTTC	CASSWGTGVYNEQFF
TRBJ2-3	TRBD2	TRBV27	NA	TGTGCCAGCAGTTTATTGCCACTAGCGGGGGATCCCACAGATACGCAGTATTTT	CASSLLPLAGDPTDTQYF
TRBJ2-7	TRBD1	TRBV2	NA	TGTGCCAGCAGGGCGAACAGGGGGCCAACCTACGAGCAGTACTTC	CASRANRGPTYEQYF
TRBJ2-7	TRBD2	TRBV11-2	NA	TGTGCCAGCAGCTTAGGGGGACTAAACTACGAGCAGTACTTC	CASSLGGLNYEQYF
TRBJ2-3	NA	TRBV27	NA	TGTGCCAGCAGTTTAACAGGGATGGTAGGGGATACGCAGTATTTT	CASSLTGMVGDTQYF
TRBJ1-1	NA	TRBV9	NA	TGTGCCAGCAGCGAGGTGGCAGGGCCTACTGAAGCTTTCTTT	CASSEVAGPTEAFF
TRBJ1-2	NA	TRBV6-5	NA	TGTGCCAGCAGGGGGCGGGAGGCCCTTAACTATGGCTACACCTTC	CASRGREALNYGYTF
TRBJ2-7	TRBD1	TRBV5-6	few	TGTGCCAGCAGCTTGGAGGGACAGTCGGACGAGCAGTACTTC	CASSLEGQSDEQYF
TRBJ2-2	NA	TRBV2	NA	TGTGCCACCCAGGACAAAGCGAACACCGGGGAGCTGTTTTTT	CATQDKANTGELFF
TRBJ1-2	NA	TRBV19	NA	TGTGCCAGTAGTCTCACCGACAGTGGCTATGGCTACACCTTC	CASSLTDSGYGYTF
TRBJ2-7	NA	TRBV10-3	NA	TGTGCCATCAGGAGAAACCCCTACGAGCAGTACTTC	CAIRRNPYEQYF
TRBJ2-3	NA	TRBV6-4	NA	TGTGCCAGCAGTGACTCCCCGGGGGTCCCCACAGATACGCAGTATTTT	CASSDSPGVPTDTQYF
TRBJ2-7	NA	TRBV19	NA	TGTGCCAGTAGTATAGGACTATTCGGCGAGCAGTACTTC	CASSIGLFGEQYF
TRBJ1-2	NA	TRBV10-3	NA	TGTGCCATCGGCAGCCGCGGGGAGGGCTACACCTTC	CAIGSRGEGYTF
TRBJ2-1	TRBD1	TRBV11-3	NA	TGTGCCAGCAGCTTAGGGGGTGACAGCAGGGGGAATGAGCAGTTCTTC	CASSLGGDSRGNEQFF
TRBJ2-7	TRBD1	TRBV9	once	TGTGCCAGCAGCGTAGAGGGACAGGGCTACGAGCAGTACTTC	CASSVEGQGYEQYF
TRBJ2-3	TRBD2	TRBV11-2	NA	TGTGCCAGCAGCTCCCTAGCGGGGATAGGGACAGATACGCAGTATTTT	CASSSLAGIGTDTQYF
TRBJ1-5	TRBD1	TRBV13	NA	TGTGCCAGCAGCGCGACAGGGGATAGCAATCAGCCCCAGCATTTT	CASSATGDSNQPQHF
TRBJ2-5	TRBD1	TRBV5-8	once	TGTGCCAGCAGCTTGGGACAGGGGGCTCGAGAGACCCAGTACTTC	CASSLGQGARETQYF
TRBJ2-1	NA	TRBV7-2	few	TGTGCCAGCAGACCCCAGGGTCTCGATGAGCAGTTCTTC	CASRPQGLDEQFF
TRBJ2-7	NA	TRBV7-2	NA	TGTGCCAGCAGCTTTCCCCGGTACAGATCCTACGAGCAGTACTTC	CASSFPRYRSYEQYF